This T cell receptor beta chain was observed in a study of T cells after posttransplantation cyclophosphamide. Peripheral blood was collected from the related graft donor on the marrow donation day. General study results and limits: After PTCy, TRB diversity resembled that of CNI/methotrexate controls. Donor CD8+ memory clones often dominated recipient blood repertoires at later times. Blood and skin or GI T cell repertoires showed limited TRB overlap.

About this clone: What it recognizes is unknown.

Profiled with immunoSEQ multiplex PCR; TCRdb holds only in-frame clones, not every one. The repertoire holds 25,000 to 30,000 clones, 80% to 90% seen once, with less than 3.5% in the top ten. CDR1 and CDR2 from the germline V gene are KGHSH and LQKENI. Unmatched junction bases numbered 2, after V lost 3 bases and J lost 6 bases. This CDR3 is built from 13 residues. This chain links TRBV18 with TRBJ2-1, with 7 bases matching TRBD2. Sample: PBMCs. This sequence was found in a man aged 45-65 years. This CDR3 is CASSPSGGNEQFF. The CDR3 DNA sequence: TGTGCCAGCTCACCTTCGGGGGGCAATGAGCAGTTCTTC.